The 20 T cell receptor beta chains given below trace back to one sample, sequenced in a study of cytomegalovirus exposure and HLA in healthy donors. The repertoire was sequenced with immunoSEQ multiplex PCR; TCRdb's copy has only in-frame clones and lacks some. The repertoire consists of 200,000 to 250,000 clones, with roughly 83% occurring once and the leading ten covering over 11%. What was sequenced was PBMCs. Receptors were obtained from a woman aged 30 to 39 in good health and CMV-seropositive.

The chain joins TRBV9 to TRBJ1-3; 9 bases map to TRBD1. The CDR3 has 20 amino acids. Germline V gives CDR1 SGDLS, CDR2 YYNGEE. V was pared by 4 bases and J by 0 bases, with 17 bases of the junction left unmatched. CDR3 protein: CASSLTILIPGQGSGNTIYF. CDR3 coding DNA: TGTGCCAGCAGCTTAACCATCCTTATTCCGGGACAGGGCTCTGGAAACACCATATATTTT.

The chain joins TRBV27 to TRBJ2-1; D is unclear. The CDR3 is 14 residues long. Trimming removed 5 bases from V and 0 bases from J, with 8 bases in between. Germline values: CDR1 MNHEY, CDR2 SMNVEV (reference sequence). The CDR3 coding sequence is TGTGCCAGCAGTCGGGCTAGCTCCTACAATGAGCAGTTCTTC. It yields the protein CASSRASSYNEQFF.

The chain couples TRBV13 to TRBJ2-1; a weak D match, TRBD1 (6 bases). The CDR3 runs to 14 residues. CDR1 and CDR2 from the germline V gene are PRHDT and FYEKMQ (reference sequence). The V gene lost 4 bases and the J gene lost 3 bases, with 10 bases spanning the gap. The CDR3 reads CASSSSDSYNEQFF. The CDR3 DNA is TGTGCCAGCAGCTCGTCGGACAGCTACAATGAGCAGTTCTTC.

The chain links TRBV5-1 to TRBJ2-2; the D is unclear. CDR3 length: 16 amino acids. V lost 4 bases to trimming and J lost 1 base, with 14 bases between them. The germline gives CDR1 SGHRS, CDR2 YFSETQ. CDR3 sequence: CASSPTMTENTGELFF. The CDR3, as DNA: TGCGCCAGCAGCCCTACTATGACCGAGAACACCGGGGAGCTGTTTTTT.

This clone was seen only once. The rearrangement uses TRBV5-1 and TRBJ2-1, with a tentative D call TRBD1 (5 bases). The germline V gene has CDR1 SGHRS and CDR2 YFSETQ. There are 14 residues in the CDR3. V dropped 0 bases and J dropped 8 bases, with 12 bases sitting between them. CDR3 in amino acids: CASSLEDWGDEQFF. The CDR3 DNA reads as TGCGCCAGCAGCTTGGAAGATTGGGGCGATGAGCAGTTCTTC. Variable domain in full (rest from reference TRBV5-1 and TRBJ2-1): KAGVTQTPRYLIKTRGQQVTLSCSPISGHRSVSWYQQTPGQGLQFLFEYFSETQRNKGNFPGRFSGRQFSNSRSEMNVSTLELGDSALYLCASSLEDWGDEQFFGPGTRLTVL.

The chain recombines TRBV5-1 with TRBJ1-2; D unclear. Looked up from germline, CDR1 is SGHRS and CDR2 is YFSETQ. Trimming removed 0 bases at V and 6 bases at J, with 15 bases between. The CDR3 is 15 amino acids. The chain's CDR3 is CASSLEGQIPDGYTF. CDR3 nucleotides: TGCGCCAGCAGCTTGGAAGGGCAGATTCCGGATGGCTACACCTTC.

The rearrangement links TRBV5-6 to TRBJ2-7; D remains ambiguous. This CDR3 has 11 amino acids. Germline-derived CDR1 and CDR2 are SGHDT and YYEEEE. Trimming removed 0 bases from V and 8 bases from J, with 6 bases in between. The CDR3 DNA is TGTGCCAGCAGCTTGGCTCGACAGCAGTACTTC. Its translation: CASSLARQQYF.

This rearrangement joins TRBV27 to TRBJ1-1, with 7 bases lining up with TRBD1. The trim removed 3 bases at V and 6 bases at J, leaving 13 bases unmatched. This CDR3 has 16 residues. Per the germline V gene, CDR1 is MNHEY and CDR2 is SMNVEV (reference sequence). The CDR3 sequence: CASSLGGRGLVAEAFF. The CDR3 region has the DNA TGTGCCAGCAGTTTGGGGGGCAGGGGGTTGGTGGCTGAAGCTTTCTTT.

This CDR3 reads CASSSGPRSYNEQFF. The CDR3 coding sequence is TGTGCCAGCAGCTCGGGTCCGCGCTCCTACAATGAGCAGTTCTTC. The chain combines TRBV9 with TRBJ2-1; D is undetermined. The V gene's germline CDR1 is SGDLS and CDR2 YYNGEE. The V end lost 4 bases, the J end lost 0 bases, and 11 bases lay between the germline ends. The CDR3 loop spans 15 amino acids. Filled out from reference TRBV9 and TRBJ2-1, the complete variable domain reads DSGVTQTPKHLITATGQRVTLRCSPRSGDLSVYWYQQSLDQGLQFLIQYYNGEERAKGNILERFSAQQFPDLHSELNLSSLELGDSALYFCASSSGPRSYNEQFFGPGTRLTVL.

The chain recombines TRBV28 with TRBJ1-5; 7 nucleotides match TRBD1. Germline values: CDR1 MDHEN, CDR2 SYDVKM. The CDR3 is made up of 14 amino acids. V dropped 10 bases and J dropped 7; count of bases not matched to a gene: 13. The CDR3 sequence is CATTYWEGAQPQHF. CDR3 in DNA: TGTGCCACTACTTACTGGGAGGGGGCGCAGCCCCAGCATTTT.

The rearrangement joins TRBV2 to TRBJ2-1; no reliable D call. The CDR3 has 9 residues. Germline CDR1 and CDR2: SNHLY and FYNNEI. The V gene lost 6 bases and the J gene lost 9 bases, with 3 bases spanning the gap. In DNA form, the CDR3 reads TGTGCCAGCAGAGGTGAGCAGTTCTTC. The encoded protein is CASRGEQFF. The full variable domain, its missing parts supplied by reference TRBV2 and TRBJ2-1, is EPEVTQTPSHQVTQMGQEVILRCVPISNHLYFYWYRQILGQKVEFLVSFYNNEISEKSEIFDDQFSVERPDGSNFTLKIRSTKLEDSAMYFCASRGEQFFGPGTRLTVL.

This clone showed up just a few times. This sequence joins TRBV28 and TRBJ2-7; TRBD1 might be the D (5 bases). CDR1 and CDR2 from the germline V gene are MDHEN and SYDVKM. This CDR3 is built from 14 residues. Trimming pared 7 bases from V and 3 bases from J, leaving 16 bases between. CDR3 sequence reads: CASTPGRTNYEQYF. The CDR3 coding sequence is TGTGCCAGCACTCCTGGCCGGACAAACTACGAGCAGTACTTC.

In DNA, the CDR3 is TGTGCCAGCCGAATAGGGGGAGTAACCTACGAGCAGTACTTC. Encoded protein: CASRIGGVTYEQYF. The rearrangement uses TRBV6-1 and TRBJ2-7; maybe TRBD1 (6 bases). Trimming stripped 8 bases from V and 2 bases from J, with 16 bases between. The CDR3 consists of 14 residues. Germline CDR1 and CDR2: MNHNS and SASEGT.

The chain employs TRBV29-1 and TRBJ2-3, with 7 positions matching TRBD2. V lost 4 bases to trimming and J lost 6 bases; unmatched junction nucleotides: 10. Germline V lookup: CDR1 SQVTM, CDR2 ANQGSEA. The CDR3 contains 14 residues. The CDR3: CSVGGLREADTQYF. The CDR3 DNA reads as TGCAGCGTTGGGGGACTTCGGGAGGCGGATACGCAGTATTTT.

The rearrangement uses TRBV6-6 and TRBJ2-7; the match to TRBD1 covers 10 bases. Trimming at V came to 5 bases and at J to 3 bases, leaving 4 bases not matched to a gene. Germline V gives CDR1 MNHNY, CDR2 SVGAGI (reference sequence). The CDR3 totals 14 residues. The CDR3 is CASSIRDRGYEQYF. The CDR3 DNA reads TGTGCCAGCAGTATCCGGGACAGGGGCTACGAGCAGTACTTC.

This clone has a handful of counts. The chain recombines TRBV6-4 with TRBJ1-1; D might be TRBD1 (6 bases). CDR1 is MRHNA and CDR2 is SNTAGT in the germline V gene. CDR3 length: 13 amino acids. V dropped 5 bases and J dropped 3 bases, with 10 bases sitting between them. CDR3 amino acids: CASSQGTHTEAFF. In DNA form, the CDR3 reads TGTGCCAGCAGTCAGGGGACGCACACTGAAGCTTTCTTT.

The CDR3 loop is CASSYSNPAINEKLFF. The CDR3 DNA sequence: TGTGCCAGCAGTTACTCGAATCCGGCAATAAATGAAAAACTGTTTTTT. The chain joins TRBV6-5 to TRBJ1-4; unclear D gene. Germline V gene sequence: CDR1 MNHEY, CDR2 SVGAGI. V was cut by 0 bases and J by 5 bases, with 13 bases left in between. The CDR3 totals 16 residues.

Only one count was recorded for this clone. The junction differs from germline at one of its ends, possibly a read error. The chain employs TRBV7-7 and TRBJ2-2; TRBD2 matches at 7 bases. Germline loops: CDR1 SSHAT, CDR2 FNYEAQ (reference sequence). The length of the CDR3 is 17 residues. CDR3: CASSLAGLAENTGELFF. CDR3 in DNA: TGTGCTAGCAGCTTAGCAGGCCTAGCGGAGAACACCGGGGAGCTGTTTTTT.

This chain connects TRBV20-1 to TRBJ2-7; D is uncertain. This CDR3 region has 10 residues. Germline V gene sequence: CDR1 DFQATT, CDR2 SNEGSKA (reference sequence). The CDR3 spells CSPVGYEQYF. The CDR3 coding sequence is TGCAGCCCGGTCGGCTACGAGCAGTACTTC.

This clone appeared once. The chain is built from TRBV5-1 and TRBJ2-2; D remains unclear. CDR3 length: 16 residues. Trimming shortened V by 4 bases and J by 3 bases, and 16 bases separated the two germline ends. Germline assignment: CDR1 SGHRS and CDR2 YFSETQ. The CDR3 is CASSLQLGFDTGELFF. The CDR3, as DNA: TGCGCCAGCAGCCTGCAGTTGGGTTTTGACACCGGGGAGCTGTTTTTT. Drawing the rest from reference TRBV5-1 and TRBJ2-2, the complete variable domain is KAGVTQTPRYLIKTRGQQVTLSCSPISGHRSVSWYQQTPGQGLQFLFEYFSETQRNKGNFPGRFSGRQFSNSRSEMNVSTLELGDSALYLCASSLQLGFDTGELFFGEGSRLTVL.